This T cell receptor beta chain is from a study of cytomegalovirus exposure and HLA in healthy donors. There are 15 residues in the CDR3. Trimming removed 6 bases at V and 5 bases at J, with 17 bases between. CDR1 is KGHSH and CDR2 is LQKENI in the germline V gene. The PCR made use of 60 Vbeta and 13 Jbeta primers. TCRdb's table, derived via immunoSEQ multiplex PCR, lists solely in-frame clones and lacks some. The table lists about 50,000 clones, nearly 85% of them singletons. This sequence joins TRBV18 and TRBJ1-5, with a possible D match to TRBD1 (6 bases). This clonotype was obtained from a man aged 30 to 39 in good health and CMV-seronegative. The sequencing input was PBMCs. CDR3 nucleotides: TGTGCCAGCTCGCCTACCGCGGGGGGCGATCAGCCCCAGCATTTT. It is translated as CASSPTAGGDQPQHF.